Below are 15 T cell receptor beta chains sequenced from a single sample in a study of response to subunit inactivated influenza vaccine. TCRdb ran MiXCR on the RT-PCR reads and lists one entry per CDR3 protein. Of approximately 570,000 distinct CDR3 sequences in the sample, around 8% were seen once. Here the sequenced sample was PBMCs from blood, taken less than 25 months after vaccination. The receptors were gathered from a man aged 50 to 69 who received an inactivated influenza vaccine.

With respect to this clonotype: This sequence may be a read error, since a much larger clone differs from it by one base. The chain couples TRBV20-1 to TRBJ2-7, with TRBD2 matching over 11 bases. Germline assignment: CDR1 DFQATT and CDR2 SNEGSKA (reference sequence). This CDR3 comprises 15 residues. CDR3 sequence: CSARDYTTSGDEQDF. In nucleotides, the CDR3 is TGCAGTGCTAGAGATTATACGACTAGCGGGGACGAGCAGGACTTC.

In its sample, this clonotype was seen many times. The rearrangement links TRBV29-1 to TRBJ2-7; no clear D gene. V shed 6 bases and J shed 5 bases, with 14 bases lying between them. This CDR3 region has 12 residues. Germline V CDR1 and CDR2: SQVTM, ANQGSEA. CDR3 DNA: TGCAGCGTACTGCTCACCGCCCACGAGCAGTACTTC. This encodes CSVLLTAHEQYF.

The chain employs TRBV4-1 and TRBJ2-3; D gene unclear. CDR3 length equals 13 residues. The V end lost 3 bases, the J end lost 10 bases, and 14 bases lay between the germline ends. The germline CDR1 and CDR2 sequences are MGHRA and YSYEKL. CDR3 sequence: CASSHSQQFAQYF. CDR3 bases: TGCGCCAGCAGCCATTCCCAGCAGTTCGCGCAGTATTTT.

This clonotype was seen repeatedly, ten times or more. The chain joins TRBV29-1 to TRBJ1-3, with D unresolved. Germline V CDR1 and CDR2: SQVTM, ANQGSEA. The V gene lost 7 bases and the J gene lost 0 bases, with 7 bases spanning the gap. The length of the CDR3 is 12 residues. The CDR3 here is CSARSSGNTIYF. CDR3 bases: TGCAGCGCCCGGTCCTCTGGAAACACCATATATTTT.

This clonotype came up a few times. The chain joins TRBV9 to TRBJ2-2; D is unresolved. CDR3 length equals 16 residues. Between the trimmed V and J ends, which lost 1 base and 0 bases, there was a span of 10 bases. Germline V lookup: CDR1 SGDLS, CDR2 YYNGEE. The CDR3 DNA reads TGTGCCAGCAGCGTATTAGGAAACGCGAACACCGGGGAGCTGTTTTTT. Translated, it gives CASSVLGNANTGELFF.

This clonotype was counted between two and nine times. The chain uses TRBV5-1 and TRBJ2-7; D remains unclear. The CDR3 is 15 amino acids. With 6 bases removed from V and 0 bases from J, the gap between germline ends came to 16 bases. Germline V gives CDR1 SGHRS, CDR2 YFSETQ. The CDR3 region is CASNQTPGSSYEQYF. The CDR3 DNA reads as TGCGCCAGCAACCAGACCCCGGGCAGCTCCTACGAGCAGTACTTC.

The V and J genes are TRBV20-1 and TRBJ1-6; D is undetermined. CDR1 is DFQATT, CDR2 SNEGSKA, per germline (reference sequence). The CDR3 spans 16 residues. V was clipped by 0 bases and J by 2 bases, with 11 bases between them. In DNA form, the CDR3 reads TGCAGTGCTAGAGATTACGGGGTGACCTATAATTCACCCCTCCACTTT. Amino acids: CSARDYGVTYNSPLHF.

The chain recombines TRBV19 with TRBJ1-1, with 7 nucleotides matching TRBD1. V lost 7 bases to trimming and J lost 8 bases; unmatched junction nucleotides: 10. This CDR3 has 13 amino acids. Germline V CDR1 and CDR2: LNHDA, SQIVND (reference sequence). CDR3 bases: TGTGCCAGTAAGAGGGGGCAGGGGGGCGAAGCTTTCTTT. Encoded protein: CASKRGQGGEAFF.

The rearrangement joins TRBV6-5 to TRBJ2-3; TRBD2 matches 9 bases. The CDR3 length is 17 residues. Germline CDR1 is MNHEY and CDR2 is SVGAGI. The junction had 9 bases not matched to a gene; V was cut back by 4 bases and J by 1 base. DNA for the CDR3: TGTGCCAGCAGTTTTTCACGTAGCGGGAGCGGCACAGATACGCAGTATTTT. Its translation: CASSFSRSGSGTDTQYF.

The chain combines TRBV7-9 with TRBJ2-1, with 10 bases lining up with TRBD2. Germline CDR1 is SEHNR and CDR2 is FQNEAQ (reference sequence). Trimming cost V 8 bases and J 0 bases; bases outside gene matches: 7. The CDR3 sequence is 16 residues long. The DNA for the CDR3 is TGTGCCAGCTCGGGTAGCGGGGGGAACTCCTACAATGAGCAGTTCTTC. It encodes CASSGSGGNSYNEQFF. The variable domain in full, completed from reference TRBV7-9 and TRBJ2-1, reads DTGVSQNPRHKITKRGQNVTFRCDPISEHNRLYWYRQTLGQGPEFLTYFQNEAQLEKSRLLSDRFSAERPKGSFSTLEIQRTEQGDSAMYLCASSGSGGNSYNEQFFGPGTRLTVL.

This clonotype was found a few times. The V call is TRBV7-8, the J call TRBJ2-3, with 8 bases that match TRBD2. The CDR3 covers 15 residues. Germline V gene lookup returns CDR1 SGHVS and CDR2 FQNEAQ. The V segment lost 5 bases and the J segment 2 bases; nucleotides outside the gene matches: 6. The CDR3 sequence: CASSATSGPTDTQYF. In DNA form, the CDR3 reads TGTGCCAGCAGCGCTACTAGCGGTCCCACAGATACGCAGTATTTT.

This chain connects TRBV20-1 to TRBJ1-4; D is uncertain. CDR1 is DFQATT and CDR2 is SNEGSKA in the germline V gene (reference sequence). V gave up 3 bases and J gave up 7 bases, with 12 bases separating them. The CDR3 totals 13 residues. The CDR3 DNA reads TGCAGTGCTAGGTCCACGGAGGGTGAAAAACTGTTTTTT. Protein product: CSARSTEGEKLFF.

There are many counts of this clonotype. The gene calls are TRBV7-9 and TRBJ1-1; D is uncertain. Germline V lookup: CDR1 SEHNR, CDR2 FQNEAQ (reference sequence). The CDR3 has 17 residues. With 1 base removed from V and 1 base from J, the gap between germline ends came to 16 bases. DNA of the CDR3: TGTGCCAGCAGCTTAGTCAAGTTTGGAAGGAGGAACACTGAAGCTTTCTTT. Translation: CASSLVKFGRRNTEAFF.

A note on this clonotype: A single base separates this from a much larger clone, so it may be a read error. The rearrangement uses TRBV3-1 and TRBJ2-5, with D perhaps TRBD1 (5 bases). From germline, CDR1 is LGHDT and CDR2 YNNKEL (reference sequence). This CDR3 comprises 13 residues. CDR3 residues: CASSDRYQDTQYF. In DNA form, the CDR3 reads TGTGCCAGCAGCGACAGATACCAAGATACCCAGTACTTC.

This clonotype was detected a few times. J is TRBJ2-1 and V is TRBV20-1; D is possibly TRBD1 or TRBD2 (5 bases each). V lost 4 bases to trimming and J lost 9 bases, with 16 bases between them. The CDR3 contains 13 residues. CDR1 DFQATT and CDR2 SNEGSKA come from the germline V gene (reference sequence). CDR3 nucleotide sequence: TGCAGTGCTACCGAGGGGATTAAGGGTGAGCAGTTCTTC. Protein: CSATEGIKGEQFF.